This TCR beta chain was recorded in a study of cytomegalovirus exposure and HLA in healthy donors (dated by TCRdb to about 2017). Describing the broader study: An earlier analysis of several hundred of the donors reported 276 Gb of sequence data and 95 million to 120 million unique TCR beta sequences obtained from approximately 180 million T cells. The study was designed to test whether signatures of past pathogen exposure could be identified by cataloging public T cell receptors. Among 300 to 500 genotyped donors of the cohort, an average of approximately 240,000 unique TCR beta nucleotide sequences was sequenced per donor, of which roughly 17% were non-productive. A handful of DR-DQ haplotypes were handled as single units for association and clustering because linkage in the cohort was strong. About 300 gigabases of sequencing data and 70 million to 95 million unique TCR sequences made up an early release that covered roughly 670 HLA-typed donors. Every discovery cohort repertoire had been produced on one sequencing platform. The T cell repertoires of under 750 subjects were profiled by immunosequencing and related to cytomegalovirus serostatus. In addition to the first cohort of 666 subjects, a separate validation cohort of 130 or so different subjects was used. Of the 398 genotyped donors, over 65% fell in the genetic ancestry cluster associated with self-reported Caucasian donors. High-throughput TCR immunosequencing, statistical association of individual TCRs with disease status, and machine learning were combined to predict cytomegalovirus infection status. In a later genetic analysis, genome-wide SNP genotypes for about three fifths of the roughly 670 donors were used, and that subset was treated as a discovery cohort. Alongside the repertoire data, information on donor age, sex, ethnicity and CMV serostatus was compiled. In a later analysis, previously published TCR beta repertoires from 666 donors were re-analyzed and high-resolution HLA genotyping was added so that TCR occurrence patterns could be studied. The number of typed donors differed by locus: about 620-640 for A, B, C, DRB1 and DQB1; 500 to 550 for DQA1; some 590 for DPA1; and 400 to 480 for DPB1. The later analysis used no new phenotypic data to find candidate immune exposures, relying instead on TCR beta sequences and their occurrence across donors. HLA typing covered class I and class II loci at four-digit resolution. In an earlier analysis of roughly 580 of the donors, high-throughput TCR beta sequencing was used to judge whether each TCR beta V gene segment behaved as functional or pseudogenic.

The cohort comprised 710 or so healthy bone marrow donors. At the time of sampling, all cohort members were nominally healthy, though unrecorded immune exposures were likely present. The donor was CMV seropositive and was included in the group of 250 to 350 seropositive cohort members. Each donor provided a peripheral blood sample, and peripheral blood mononuclear cells were used for TCR beta sequencing. Genomic DNA was extracted from the blood cell samples with the Qiagen DNeasy Blood Extraction Kit. What the study reported, not specific to this receptor: In a later analysis, HLA-associated TCR beta chains were found to be more clonally expanded and to have lower generation probabilities than equally common non-associated chains. Strong co-occurrence of HLA alleles, especially DR and DQ, made assigning TCR associations to individual alleles difficult. A total of about 150 TCR beta chains were listed by the study as associated with cytomegalovirus. Most CMV-associated TCR beta chains appeared to be HLA-restricted in a later analysis, and the HLA associations seemed to be driven largely by CMV exposure. CMV serostatus was the only immune exposure information available for the cohort. An earlier analysis of approximately 540 of the donors showed that most TCR beta V segments appeared in productive rearrangements either about 90% or about 30% of the time, which broadly matched IMGT annotations. A later genetic analysis associated a missense DCLRE1C variant with V-gene and J-gene trimming of TCR beta chains, and an independent cohort replicated the association. While some public TCRs were present in many individuals, most TCR sequences turned up only very rarely across donors. HLA typing was unavailable for some donors at each locus, so association tests used only the typed subset. The 87-base-pair reads could not distinguish some IMGT-functional V segments, including TRBV6-2 and TRBV6-3, so those segments were excluded. In a later analysis, several top co-occurrence clusters were reported to appear linked to parvovirus B19, influenza, CMV and Epstein-Barr virus. A cluster of highly shared sequence variants was judged likely to be a technical artifact of the sequencing pipeline. Linkage disequilibrium might explain the correlated functional status among segregating V segments, but an unknown experimental factor could not be excluded. In a later analysis, TCR association rates were found to vary across HLA loci, with the most associated TCRs seen for DRB1 alleles and the fewest for HLA-C alleles. A further reported finding was that TCR beta sequences accurately predicted the HLA-A and HLA-B alleles for most subjects in the first cohort. In both the original and validation cohorts, the classifier was reported to diagnose cytomegalovirus status with high specificity and sensitivity. Because counts were too low, roughly 16 rarely observed V segments, including chromosome 9 orphons, were left out of the earlier analysis of 587 of the donors. Sequencing depth was assumed to be roughly uniform across donors in the presence/absence analyses, though that assumption may not hold. In this cohort, only TCR beta chains were sequenced, and detectable features were limited by the absence of alpha or paired-chain data. A few of the identified cytomegalovirus-associated TCR beta chains were confirmed in vitro to be specific for cytomegalovirus antigens. At a false discovery rate of 0.05, a later analysis linked 16,951 TCR beta sequences to specific HLA alleles. Compared with the 666-donor mean, donors in an Asian-associated ancestry cluster had fewer N-insertions in productive TCRs, according to a later genetic analysis. According to the authors, the approach could potentially be generalized to other disease states and immunological phenotypes.

About this clone: This clone's antigen is unknown. The record has no base qualities; no much larger clone is one base away.

In the germline V gene, CDR1 corresponds to SGHAT and CDR2 to FQNNGV. The junction carries 10 bases between V and J, which are trimmed by 1 base and 4 bases respectively. The CDR3 has 14 amino acids, counting the end cysteine and phenylalanine. The sequence is cut down to CDR3 DNA, 42 bases in frame from base 1. Library preparation used the immunoSEQ multiplex PCR assay. The multiplex PCR relied on a mix of 60 forward primers for TCR Vbeta segments and 13 reverse primers for TCR Jbeta segments. The CDR3 region of rearranged TCR beta genes was amplified from genomic DNA with a multiplex PCR assay. On the Illumina HiSeq System, the amplified TCR beta libraries were sequenced as 87-base-pair reads. The authors processed their data as follows. In a later analysis, 80 million or so unique TCR beta chains were counted across the 650 to 750 repertoires, and some 10 million of these chains were shared by at least two donors. Raw reads were error-corrected and collapsed into unique sequences with a nearest-neighbor algorithm that merged closely related sequences to remove PCR and sequencing errors. CDR3 sequences were aligned to IMGT reference sequences to assign V, D and J gene segments. For a sequence to be retained, a match of at least six nucleotides was required to both a V gene segment and a J gene segment. A rearrangement was called productive if the CDR3 had no stop codons and remained in frame with V and J, and every other rearrangement was called non-productive. Following IMGT convention, CDR3 was defined as the stretch from the second conserved V-encoded cysteine up to the conserved J-encoded phenylalanine. The earlier analysis of 500 to 650 of the donors excluded any sequence lacking an unambiguous match to a single V gene segment. In an earlier analysis of around 590 of the donors, a V segment was called functional when productive rearrangements were above 56.7%, and segregating when the standard deviation between donors exceeded 5%. A statistical classification framework was built to diagnose cytomegalovirus status from the catalog of TCR beta chain sequences. In a later analysis, TCR nucleotide sequences were compared against IMGT/GENE-DB human TR gene sequences so that V and J genes could be assigned. In a later analysis, CDR3 sequences and most-parsimonious VDJ recombination scenarios were assigned using the TCRdist pipeline. A later analysis defined each TCR beta chain by its CDR3 amino acid sequence plus V-gene family, and excluded reads lacking a unique V-gene family. To address suspected cross-contamination and a sequencing artifact, a later analysis removed roughly 640 highly shared, low-generation-probability nucleotide sequences. In a later analysis, a clonal expansion index for each public chain was calculated from normalized within-repertoire ranks of inferred template counts. Generation probabilities in a later analysis came from a VDJ recombination model fitted to out-of-frame rearrangements, and those results were checked against IGoR. A later analysis scored TCR-TCR, TCR-HLA and TCR-CMV co-occurrence with hypergeometric tests, applying a repertoire-size bias correction to TCR pairs. In a later analysis, false discovery rates were estimated by permuting HLA or CMV assignments 20 times. In a later analysis, co-occurring TCRs were grouped using DBSCAN, with TCRdist sequence similarity added in when clustering inside HLA-allele-positive subsets. For co-occurrence clustering, repertoires with fewer than 30,000 or more than 120,000 public chains were excluded, along with 5 or 6 repertoires with anomalous nucleotide sharing. Here the immuneACCESS table is served through TCRdb, limited to in-frame sequences with V and J called. Missing clones are a known gap in these copies; in checked studies unresolved V genes cover under half, and the rest lacks a known reason. V, J and clone size reflect that table, while D and trimming were determined from the DNA. For this sample there are 100,000 to 150,000 clones; roughly 70% appear just once. Of the sample, roughly 3% is held by the ten largest clones.

Rearrangement joined TRBV11-2 to TRBJ1-2, with no reliable assignment of the D segment. The TCR comes from a woman in her 40s in good health and CMV-seropositive. Source material: PBMCs. CDR3 loop: CASSLAGPSYGYTF. The nucleotide sequence is given as TGTGCCAGCAGCTTAGCTGGGCCTTCCTATGGCTACACCTTC.